This is a list of T cell receptor beta chains from one sample in a study of T cell repertoires in ileal Crohn's disease. Sequenced by immunoSEQ multiplex PCR; TCRdb stores in-frame clones only, minus some. This sample carries roughly 7,000 clones, roughly 78% of them seen once, and the ten largest clones take 9% to 10%. Sequencing was carried out using ileal tissue. The receptors shown here come from an adult with Crohn's disease. The conserved cysteine and the conserved F or W are not part of the CDR3 here. Each record gives: D gene, J gene, V gene, CDR3 protein. The D gene is left open where the match is weak.

>NA|TRBJ1-2|TRBV30
AWNPQWDIYGYT
>TRBD1|TRBJ1-5|TRBV5-1
ASSLVGPGQGYSNQPQH
>TRBD1|TRBJ1-1|TRBV7-9
ASSLGTGATNTEAF
>TRBD1|TRBJ1-1|TRBV6-1
ASSAPTQGASEAF
>TRBD1|TRBJ1-3|TRBV6-5
ASSFQTGGGNTIY
>TRBD2|TRBJ2-3|TRBV4-2
ASSQAGGSDTQY
>TRBD1|TRBJ1-1|TRBV6-1
ASSERRGRNTEAF
>NA|TRBJ2-1|TRBV5-1
ASSLAGRSDNEQF
>TRBD2|TRBJ2-7|TRBV5-4
ASSSPGLPLREQY
>TRBD1|TRBJ1-6|TRBV7-8
ASSFIGTGNYNSPLH
>NA|TRBJ2-3|TRBV5-8
ASSLSGTDTQY
>NA|TRBJ1-5|TRBV6-4
ASSDRRGQPQH
>NA|TRBJ2-7|TRBV30
AWSVQGTNEQY
>TRBD1|TRBJ2-5|TRBV4-1
ASSPGQGVQETQY
>NA|TRBJ1-2|TRBV6-1
ARSKVQGSGYT
>TRBD2|TRBJ2-2|TRBV27
ASSFLAGNTGELF
>TRBD1|TRBJ2-5|TRBV30
AWRDRGRETQY
>NA|TRBJ2-2|TRBV5-1
ASSFGVGELF
>NA|TRBJ1-5|TRBV5-1
ASSVRVGQPQH
>TRBD1|TRBJ2-7|TRBV6-1
ASSWTGRYEQY
>NA|TRBJ1-1|TRBV30
AWSSGAMATEAF
>NA|TRBJ1-1|TRBV6-4
ASAPLERVGLNTEAF
>NA|TRBJ1-2|TRBV6-4
ASSPAAGRSYGYT
>TRBD1|TRBJ1-1|TRBV5-6
ASSFRTGVAEAF
>NA|TRBJ2-2|TRBV6-6
ASSPQGSTGELF
>TRBD1|TRBJ1-5|TRBV19
ASSIEGQGSQPQH
>NA|TRBJ2-2|TRBV10-2
ASNLLGDTGELF
>NA|TRBJ2-1|TRBV5-1
ASSPGQYNEQF
>TRBD1|TRBJ1-1|TRBV7-9
ASRPTGVAF
>TRBD1|TRBJ1-3|TRBV6-1
ASSEALRTGGSRGNTIY
>NA|TRBJ1-6|TRBV5-5
ASSLAGQSNSPLH
>TRBD1|TRBJ1-3|TRBV7-9
ASSLAQQGTTGNTIY
>NA|TRBJ2-1|TRBV29-1
SVDLSPNEQF
>NA|TRBJ2-7|TRBV19
ASSIGPGYEQY
>NA|TRBJ2-7|TRBV6-5
ASSNHRDTYYEQY
>NA|TRBJ2-2|TRBV21-1
ASSNATVNTGELF
>TRBD2|TRBJ2-1|TRBV7-2
ASSSRLAGGPGEQF
>NA|TRBJ2-2|TRBV19
ASSIPSPTGELF
>NA|TRBJ2-7|TRBV19
ASSRDIYYEQY
>TRBD1|TRBJ1-1|TRBV2
ASRPGTGARTEAF
>NA|TRBJ1-3|TRBV30
AWDGVSGNTIY
>TRBD2|TRBJ2-3|TRBV4-2
ASSHPGGGADTDTQY
>TRBD2|TRBJ2-1|TRBV27
ASSTFGTSFEQF
>NA|TRBJ2-1|TRBV30
AWSFSYNEQF
>TRBD2|TRBJ2-5|TRBV27
ASSPEGAGVKQTQY
>NA|TRBJ1-1|TRBV7-3
ASSSARNTEAF
>TRBD1|TRBJ2-5|TRBV18
ASSRTGGEKTQY
>NA|TRBJ2-2|TRBV7-9
ASSQPGGPGELF
>NA|TRBJ1-2|TRBV6-5
ASAGAPDYGYT
>NA|TRBJ2-7|TRBV6-1
ASSEPSWREEQY
>NA|TRBJ1-2|TRBV7-9
ASSLQRQYYGYT
>NA|TRBJ1-4|TRBV19
ASTLGGEKLF